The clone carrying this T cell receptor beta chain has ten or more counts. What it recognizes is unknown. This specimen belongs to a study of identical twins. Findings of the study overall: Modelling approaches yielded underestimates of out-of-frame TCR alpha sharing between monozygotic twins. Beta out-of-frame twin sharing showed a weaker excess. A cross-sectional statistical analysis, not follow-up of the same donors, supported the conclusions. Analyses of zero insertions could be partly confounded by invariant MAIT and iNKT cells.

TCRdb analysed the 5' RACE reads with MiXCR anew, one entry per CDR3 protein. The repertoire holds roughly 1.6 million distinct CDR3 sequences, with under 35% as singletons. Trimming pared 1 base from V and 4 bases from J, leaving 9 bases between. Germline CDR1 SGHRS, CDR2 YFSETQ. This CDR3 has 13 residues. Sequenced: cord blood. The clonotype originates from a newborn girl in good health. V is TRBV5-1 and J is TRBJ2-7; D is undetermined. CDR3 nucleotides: TGCGCCAGCAGCTTGACCCAGTGGTACGAGCAGTACTTC. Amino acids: CASSLTQWYEQYF.